This passage covers 17 T cell receptor beta chains from one sample sequenced in a study of CD8 T cells in ankylosing spondylitis. TCRdb reanalysed the 5' RACE reads using MiXCR and keeps one entry per CDR3 protein. The table lists 250,000 to 300,000 distinct CDR3 sequences, 20% of them singletons. Sequencing input: blood, either unsorted or a sorted T cell fraction (not recorded which). All receptors derive from a male donor with ankylosing spondylitis or in good health (not recorded which).

With regard to this clonotype: Given a much more abundant clone one base away, this may be a read error. The chain uses TRBV20-1 and TRBJ1-1; D is ambiguous. This CDR3 has 13 residues. Germline-derived CDR1 and CDR2 are DFQATT and SNEGSKA (reference sequence). The CDR3 nucleotides read TGCAGTACTAGAGTACCAGGGAACACTGAAGCTTTCTTT. It is translated as CSTRVPGNTEAFF.

The genes are TRBV2 and TRBJ1-4; 7 bases match TRBD1. V was clipped by 4 bases and J by 10 bases; unmatched bases: 3. The CDR3 has 12 amino acids. Germline loops: CDR1 SNHLY, CDR2 FYNNEI. This CDR3 is CASSGDSRKLFF. CDR3 coding DNA: TGTGCCAGCAGTGGGGACAGCAGAAAACTGTTTTTT.

The V and J genes are TRBV7-3 and TRBJ1-1; D is undetermined. The CDR3 extends over 13 amino acids. From germline, CDR1 is SGHTA and CDR2 FQGTGA. Trimming removed 0 bases at V and 3 bases at J, with 5 bases between. CDR3 sequence: CASSLTDDTEAFF. The CDR3 DNA sequence: TGTGCCAGCAGCTTAACCGACGACACTGAAGCTTTCTTT.

This sequence joins TRBV2 and TRBJ1-2; D perhaps matches TRBD1 (6 bases). Trimming pared 8 bases from V and 6 bases from J, leaving 16 bases between. The CDR3 is made up of 13 amino acids. In germline, CDR1 is SNHLY, CDR2 FYNNEI. The CDR3, as DNA: TGTGCCAGCCTAGTGCAGGGGAATAATGGCTACACCTTC. It yields the protein CASLVQGNNGYTF.

The genes are TRBV9 and TRBJ2-3; TRBD2 might be the D (7 bases). Germline V lookup: CDR1 SGDLS, CDR2 YYNGEE. This CDR3 has 16 amino acids. With 3 bases removed from V and 6 bases from J, the gap between germline ends came to 20 bases. CDR3 in amino acids: CASSAQSGGFEDTQYF. In nucleotides, the CDR3 is TGTGCCAGCAGCGCTCAATCGGGGGGCTTTGAGGATACGCAGTATTTT. The full variable domain, its missing parts supplied by reference TRBV9 and TRBJ2-3, is DSGVTQTPKHLITATGQRVTLRCSPRSGDLSVYWYQQSLDQGLQFLIQYYNGEERAKGNILERFSAQQFPDLHSELNLSSLELGDSALYFCASSAQSGGFEDTQYFGPGTRLTVL.

This clonotype came up a few times. The chain links TRBV3-1 to TRBJ2-7; D unclear. This CDR3 comprises 14 residues. The V end lost 2 bases, the J end lost 0 bases, and 8 bases lay between the germline ends. Per germline, CDR1 LGHDT and CDR2 YNNKEL (reference sequence). The CDR3 bases are TGTGCCAGCAGCCAAACAGTGAGCTCCTACGAGCAGTACGTC. Its translation: CASSQTVSSYEQYV.

The chain employs TRBV29-1 and TRBJ1-1; maybe TRBD1 (5 bases). The ends were cut back, 5 bases at V and 2 bases at J, with 18 bases in the middle. Germline CDR1 reads SQVTM; CDR2 reads ANQGSEA. CDR3 length: 15 residues. The CDR3 DNA is TGCAGCGTTACCGGGACGGGAAGGTCTAACACTGAAGCTTTCTTT. Encoded protein: CSVTGTGRSNTEAFF.

The V and J genes are TRBV5-5 and TRBJ1-1, with a weak D call TRBD1 (6 bases). V was shortened by 1 base and J by 8 bases, with 12 bases between the two germline ends. CDR1 is SGHKS and CDR2 is YYEKEE in the germline V gene (reference sequence). CDR3 length: 13 residues. CDR3 region: CASSLWGQIEAFF. CDR3 in DNA: TGTGCCAGCAGCTTGTGGGGGCAGATCGAAGCTTTCTTT.

This clonotype was counted at least ten times. The chain employs TRBV6-1 and TRBJ2-7, with TRBD2 as a possible D gene (5 bases). Trimming took 11 bases from V and 0 from J, leaving 29 bases between them. The length of the CDR3 is 18 residues. CDR1 is MNHNS, CDR2 SASEGT, per germline. This CDR3 is CAGQREVSPSSSSYEQYV. The CDR3 DNA reads as TGTGCCGGCCAACGGGAAGTTTCCCCGTCATCCAGCTCCTACGAGCAGTACGTC.

The V call is TRBV7-8, the J call TRBJ1-3; the D gene is possibly TRBD1 (5 bases). The CDR3 spans 16 residues. Trimming stripped 3 bases from V and 1 base from J, with 13 bases between. The germline gives CDR1 SGHVS, CDR2 FQNEAQ. CDR3 sequence reads: CASSLEGWGSGNTIYF. In DNA, the CDR3 is TGTGCCAGCAGCTTGGAAGGGTGGGGGTCTGGAAACACCATATATTTT.

The chain is built from TRBV20-1 and TRBJ2-3, with 11 bases fitting TRBD2. CDR1 and CDR2 from the germline V gene are DFQATT and SNEGSKA (reference sequence). The CDR3 consists of 18 residues. The junction had 11 bases not matched to a gene; V was cut back by 3 bases and J by 0 bases. CDR3 nucleotide sequence: TGCAGTGCTAGTGACCTAGCGGGAGGCACGTATAGCACAGATACGCAGTATTTT. Its translation is CSASDLAGGTYSTDTQYF.

The V gene is TRBV7-7, the J gene TRBJ2-1; TRBD1 agrees at 7 bases. The CDR3 loop spans 15 amino acids. Per the germline V gene, CDR1 is SSHAT and CDR2 is FNYEAQ (reference sequence). V gave up 5 bases and J gave up 0 bases; unmatched junction bases: 4. The CDR3 reads CASSETGSSYNEQFF. CDR3 DNA sequence: TGTGCCAGCAGCGAGACAGGGAGCTCCTACAATGAGCAGTTCTTC.

The gene calls are TRBV5-1 and TRBJ1-2; 8 nucleotides align to TRBD1. This CDR3 is built from 16 residues. The ends lost 4 bases at V and 4 bases at J; junction bases unmatched: 12. Germline assignment: CDR1 SGHRS and CDR2 YFSETQ. The chain's CDR3 is CASSPSDRGWAYGYTF. The DNA for the CDR3 is TGCGCCAGCAGCCCATCCGACAGGGGCTGGGCCTATGGCTACACCTTC.

In its sample, this clonotype was seen a few times. The chain uses TRBV5-1 and TRBJ2-4; TRBD2 agrees at 11 bases. Germline loops: CDR1 SGHRS, CDR2 YFSETQ. V was pared by 0 bases and J by 6 bases, with 8 bases of the junction left unmatched. This CDR3 comprises 17 residues. CDR3 coding DNA: TGCGCCAGCAGCTTGGGGGTAGCGGGAGGGCCCGGAAACATTCAGTACTTC. Its translation is CASSLGVAGGPGNIQYF. The full variable domain, in which reference TRBV5-1 and TRBJ2-4 provide the parts outside the CDR3, is KAGVTQTPRYLIKTRGQQVTLSCSPISGHRSVSWYQQTPGQGLQFLFEYFSETQRNKGNFPGRFSGRQFSNSRSEMNVSTLELGDSALYLCASSLGVAGGPGNIQYFGAGTRLSVL.

The V and J genes are TRBV29-1 and TRBJ2-2; 8 nucleotides agree with TRBD1. Trimming at V came to 5 bases and at J to 4 bases, leaving 6 bases not matched to a gene. CDR3 length equals 14 residues. CDR1 and CDR2 from the germline V gene are SQVTM and ANQGSEA. CDR3 DNA sequence: TGCAGCGTTCAGCAGGGGGCGAGCACCGGGGAGCTGTTTTTT. This gives the protein CSVQQGASTGELFF.

The chain employs TRBV6-1 and TRBJ2-5, with D uncertain. Germline V gene lookup returns CDR1 MNHNS and CDR2 SASEGT. The CDR3 runs 12 residues. V was shortened by 6 bases and J by 5 bases, with 10 bases between the two germline ends. CDR3 sequence (DNA): TGTGCCAGCAGCCCAATGGGGGAGACCCAGTACTTC. Its protein product is CASSPMGETQYF.

The chain joins TRBV12-3 or TRBV12-4 to TRBJ2-2, with D tentatively TRBD1 (6 bases). This CDR3 has 14 residues. With 3 bases removed from V and 6 bases from J, the gap between germline ends came to 11 bases. CDR3 sequence reads: CASSLQGLAGELFF. CDR3 bases: TGTGCCAGCAGTTTGCAGGGGTTAGCCGGGGAGCTGTTTTTT.